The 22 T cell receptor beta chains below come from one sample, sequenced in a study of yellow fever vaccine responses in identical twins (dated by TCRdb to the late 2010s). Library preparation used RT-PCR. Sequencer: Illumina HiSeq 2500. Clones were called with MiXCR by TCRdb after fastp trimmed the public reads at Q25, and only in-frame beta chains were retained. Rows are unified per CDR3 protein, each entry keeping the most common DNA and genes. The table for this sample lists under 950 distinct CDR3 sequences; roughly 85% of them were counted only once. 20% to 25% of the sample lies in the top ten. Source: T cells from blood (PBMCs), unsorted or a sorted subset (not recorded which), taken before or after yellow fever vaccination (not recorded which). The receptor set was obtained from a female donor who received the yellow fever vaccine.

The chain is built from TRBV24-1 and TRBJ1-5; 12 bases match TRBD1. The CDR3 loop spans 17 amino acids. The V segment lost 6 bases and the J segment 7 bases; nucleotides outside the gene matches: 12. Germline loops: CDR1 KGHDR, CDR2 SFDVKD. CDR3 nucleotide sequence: TGTGCCACCAGTAGGGCCACCGGGACAGGGGGCGGACAGCCCCAGCATTTT. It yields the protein CATSRATGTGGGQPQHF.

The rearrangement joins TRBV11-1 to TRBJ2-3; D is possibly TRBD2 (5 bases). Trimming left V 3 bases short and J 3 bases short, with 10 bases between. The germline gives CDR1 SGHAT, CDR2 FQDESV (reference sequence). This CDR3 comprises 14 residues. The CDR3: CASSLTWRTDTQYF. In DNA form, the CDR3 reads TGTGCCAGCAGCTTGACGTGGAGGACAGATACGCAGTATTTT.

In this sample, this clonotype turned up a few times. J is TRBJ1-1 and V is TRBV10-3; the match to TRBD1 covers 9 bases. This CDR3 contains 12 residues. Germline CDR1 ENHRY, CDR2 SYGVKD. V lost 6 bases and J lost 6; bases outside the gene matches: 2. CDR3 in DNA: TGTGCCATCAGCGGACAGGGGCCTGAAGCTTTCTTT. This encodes CAISGQGPEAFF.

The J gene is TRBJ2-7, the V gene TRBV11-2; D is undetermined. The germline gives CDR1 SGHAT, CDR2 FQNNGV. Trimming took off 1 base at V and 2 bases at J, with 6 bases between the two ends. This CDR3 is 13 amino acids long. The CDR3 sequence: CASSLVLTYEQYV. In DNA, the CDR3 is TGTGCCAGCAGCTTAGTTCTCACCTACGAGCAGTACGTC.

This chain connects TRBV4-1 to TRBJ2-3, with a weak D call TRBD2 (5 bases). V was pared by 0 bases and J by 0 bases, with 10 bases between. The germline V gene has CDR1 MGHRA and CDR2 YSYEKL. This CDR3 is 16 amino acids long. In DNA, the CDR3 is TGCGCCAGCAGCCAAGATCCTCGCGGGAGCACAGATACGCAGTATTTT. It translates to CASSQDPRGSTDTQYF.

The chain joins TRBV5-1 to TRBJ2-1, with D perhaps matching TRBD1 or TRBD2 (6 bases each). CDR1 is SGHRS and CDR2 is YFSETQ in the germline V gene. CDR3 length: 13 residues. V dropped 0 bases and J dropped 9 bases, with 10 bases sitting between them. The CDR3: CASSLDGGGEQFF. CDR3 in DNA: TGCGCCAGCAGCTTGGACGGGGGCGGTGAGCAGTTCTTC. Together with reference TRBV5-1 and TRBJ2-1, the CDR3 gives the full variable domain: KAGVTQTPRYLIKTRGQQVTLSCSPISGHRSVSWYQQTPGQGLQFLFEYFSETQRNKGNFPGRFSGRQFSNSRSEMNVSTLELGDSALYLCASSLDGGGEQFFGPGTRLTVL.

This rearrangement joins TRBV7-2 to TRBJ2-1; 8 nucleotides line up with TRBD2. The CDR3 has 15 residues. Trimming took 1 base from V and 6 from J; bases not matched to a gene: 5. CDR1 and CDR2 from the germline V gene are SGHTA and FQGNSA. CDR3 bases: TGTGCCAGCAGCTTAGTATTCGGGGGGGGCAATGAGCAGTTCTTC. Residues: CASSLVFGGGNEQFF.

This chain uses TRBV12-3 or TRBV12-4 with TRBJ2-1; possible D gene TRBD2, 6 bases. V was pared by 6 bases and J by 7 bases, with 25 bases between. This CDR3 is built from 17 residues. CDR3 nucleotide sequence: TGTGCCAGCAGAACGGGACCGGGACTCCCTTTATATAATGAGCAGTTCTTC. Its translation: CASRTGPGLPLYNEQFF.

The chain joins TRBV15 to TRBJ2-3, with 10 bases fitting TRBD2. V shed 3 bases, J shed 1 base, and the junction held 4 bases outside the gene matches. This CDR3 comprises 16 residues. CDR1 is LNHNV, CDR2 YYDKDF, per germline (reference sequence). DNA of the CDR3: TGTGCCACCAGCAGGGATAGCGGGAGGCGCACAGATACGCAGTATTTT. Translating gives CATSRDSGRRTDTQYF.

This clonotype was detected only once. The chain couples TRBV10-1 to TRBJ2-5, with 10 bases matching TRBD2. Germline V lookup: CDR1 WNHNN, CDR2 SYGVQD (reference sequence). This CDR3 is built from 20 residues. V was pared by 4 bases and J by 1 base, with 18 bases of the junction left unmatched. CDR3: CASSAPSGSGGAGSQETQYF. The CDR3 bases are TGCGCCAGCAGTGCCCCGTCCGGCAGCGGGGGGGCAGGGTCCCAAGAGACCCAGTACTTC.

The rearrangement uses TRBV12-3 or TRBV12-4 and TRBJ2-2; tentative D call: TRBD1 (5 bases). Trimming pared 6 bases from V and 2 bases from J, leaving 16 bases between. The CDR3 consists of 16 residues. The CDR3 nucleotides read TGTGCCAGCAGCCTGGGTGGCCAGGGAAACACCGGGGAGCTGTTTTTT. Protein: CASSLGGQGNTGELFF.

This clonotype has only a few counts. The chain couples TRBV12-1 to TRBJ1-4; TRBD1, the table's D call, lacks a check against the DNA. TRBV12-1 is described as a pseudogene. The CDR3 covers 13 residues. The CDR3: CASSFRGEEKLFF. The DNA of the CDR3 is TGTGCCAGCAGCTTTAGGGGAGAAGAAAAACTGTTTTTT.

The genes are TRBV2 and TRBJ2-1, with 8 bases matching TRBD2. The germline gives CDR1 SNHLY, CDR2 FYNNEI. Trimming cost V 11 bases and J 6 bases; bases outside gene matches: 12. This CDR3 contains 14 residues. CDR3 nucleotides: TGTGCCCTCAGTTACAGCGGGGGCCTCAATGAGCAGTTCTTC. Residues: CALSYSGGLNEQFF. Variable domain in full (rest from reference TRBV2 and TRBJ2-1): EPEVTQTPSHQVTQMGQEVILRCVPISNHLYFYWYRQILGQKVEFLVSFYNNEISEKSEIFDDQFSVERPDGSNFTLKIRSTKLEDSAMYFCALSYSGGLNEQFFGPGTRLTVL.

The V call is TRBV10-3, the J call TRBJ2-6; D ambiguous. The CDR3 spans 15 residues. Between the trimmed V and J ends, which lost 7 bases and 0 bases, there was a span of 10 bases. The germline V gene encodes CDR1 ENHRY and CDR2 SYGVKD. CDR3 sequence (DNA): TGTGCCATCATGGGTTACGGCTCTGGGGCCAACGTCCTGACTTTC. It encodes CAIMGYGSGANVLTF.

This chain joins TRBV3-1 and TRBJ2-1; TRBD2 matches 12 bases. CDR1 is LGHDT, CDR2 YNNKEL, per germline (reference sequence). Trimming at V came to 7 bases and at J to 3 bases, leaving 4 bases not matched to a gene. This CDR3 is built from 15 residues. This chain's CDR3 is CASTRLAGDYNEQFF. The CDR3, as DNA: TGTGCCAGCACCAGACTAGCGGGAGACTACAATGAGCAGTTCTTC.

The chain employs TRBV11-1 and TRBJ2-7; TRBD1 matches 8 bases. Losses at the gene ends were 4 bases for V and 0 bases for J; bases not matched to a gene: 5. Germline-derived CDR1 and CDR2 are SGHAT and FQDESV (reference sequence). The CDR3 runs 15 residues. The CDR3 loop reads CASSSWDRSSYEQYF. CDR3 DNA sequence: TGTGCCAGCAGCTCATGGGACAGGTCCTCCTACGAGCAGTACTTC.

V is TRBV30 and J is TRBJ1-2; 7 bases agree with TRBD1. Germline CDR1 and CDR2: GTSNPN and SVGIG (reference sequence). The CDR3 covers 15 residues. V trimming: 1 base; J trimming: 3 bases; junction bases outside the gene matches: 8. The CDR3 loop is CAWSARRGSDYGYTF. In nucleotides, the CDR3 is TGTGCCTGGAGTGCCCGCAGGGGGTCGGACTATGGCTACACCTTC.

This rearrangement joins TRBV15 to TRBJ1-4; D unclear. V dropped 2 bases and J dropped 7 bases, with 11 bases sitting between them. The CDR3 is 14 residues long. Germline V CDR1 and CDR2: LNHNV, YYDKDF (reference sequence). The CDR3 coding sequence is TGTGCCACCAGCAGATCTCTTGCGGGTGAAAAACTGTTTTTT. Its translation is CATSRSLAGEKLFF.

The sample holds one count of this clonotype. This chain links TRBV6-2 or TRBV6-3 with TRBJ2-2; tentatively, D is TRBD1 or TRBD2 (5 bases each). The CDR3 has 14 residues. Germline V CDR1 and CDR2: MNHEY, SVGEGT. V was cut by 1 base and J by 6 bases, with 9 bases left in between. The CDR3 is CASSYLGEAGELFF. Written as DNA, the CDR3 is TGTGCCAGCAGTTACTTGGGGGAAGCCGGGGAGCTGTTTTTT.

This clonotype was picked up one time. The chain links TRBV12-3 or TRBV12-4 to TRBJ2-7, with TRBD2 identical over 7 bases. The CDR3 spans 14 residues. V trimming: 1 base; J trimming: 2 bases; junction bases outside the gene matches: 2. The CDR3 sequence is CASSLGTSTYEQYF. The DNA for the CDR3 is TGTGCCAGCAGTTTAGGGACTAGTACCTACGAGCAGTACTTC.

The CDR3 bases are TGTGCCAGCAGCTTCCGGGACAAGAACACCGGGGAGCTGTTTTTT. Translated, it gives CASSFRDKNTGELFF. The genes are TRBV7-6 and TRBJ2-2; D possibly corresponds to TRBD1 (6 bases). In germline, CDR1 is SGHVS, CDR2 FNYEAQ. The CDR3 has 15 residues. V lost 3 bases and J 1 base, leaving 9 bases between the germline ends.

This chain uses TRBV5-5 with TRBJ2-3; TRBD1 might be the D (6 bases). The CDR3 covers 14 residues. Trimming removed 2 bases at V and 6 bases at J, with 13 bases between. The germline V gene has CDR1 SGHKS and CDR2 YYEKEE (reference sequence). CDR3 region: CASSLKTGMDTQYF. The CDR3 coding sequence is TGTGCCAGCAGCTTAAAAACAGGGATGGATACGCAGTATTTT.